This T cell receptor beta chain appears in the sequencing data of a study of early T cells in non-severe SARS-CoV-2 infection. About the research overall: Bulk RNA from unsorted whole blood was sequenced; chains were unpaired.

One entry per CDR3 protein results from TCRdb running MiXCR on the 5' RACE reads. The sample consists of roughly 90,000 distinct CDR3 sequences, 14% of them appearing once. Germline V CDR1 and CDR2: MNHEY, SVGAGI. This CDR3 is 13 amino acids long. V dropped 5 bases and J dropped 4 bases, with 10 bases sitting between them. Study-level findings and limits: Matching with VDJdb favored anti-spike CD8 responses (missing private and CD4 specificities).

Only a few counts were recorded for this clonotype. The antigen is not known. The sequence was collected from an adult who was a healthcare worker with PCR-confirmed SARS-CoV-2 infection or an uninfected control (not recorded which). V is TRBV6-5 and J is TRBJ2-3, with D uncertain. Sequenced input: whole blood. CDR3 in DNA: TGTGCCAGCAGTGAAGGGTCCCCAGATACGCAGTATTTT. Protein product: CASSEGSPDTQYF.